Given below is one T cell receptor beta chain in context. The antigen remains unidentified. This entry belongs to a study of a mutant IDH1 vaccine in newly diagnosed glioma. Study-wide context: Earlier treatment was radiotherapy, temozolomide, or both, with most getting both.

Clones were sequenced by immunoSEQ multiplex PCR, and TCRdb holds only the in-frame ones, with some missing. Among 9,500 to 12,000 clones listed, 88% were seen once. Stated time point: week 23, last vaccination. Vaccinated patients received 300 ug of mutant IDH1 20-mer peptide per dose, with topical imiquimod. Study-wide results and caveats: A vaccine-induced immune response developed in around 94% of the patients.

This CDR3 spans 16 amino acids. Germline V lookup: CDR1 MGHRA, CDR2 YSYEKL. After removal of 2 bases from V and 4 bases from J, the junction contained 6 bases not matched to a gene. The starting material was PBMCs, obtained from a glioma patient whose treatment included an IDH1 peptide vaccine. The sequence derives from a woman in her thirties or forties with glioma. Some clones in this sample may be carry-over from other donors' samples. This chain links TRBV4-1 with TRBJ2-2, with 8 bases identical to TRBD1. The CDR3 DNA reads as TGCGCCAGCAGCCAACCTGACAGGGGCGGCACCGGGGAGCTGTTTTTT. This encodes CASSQPDRGGTGELFF.